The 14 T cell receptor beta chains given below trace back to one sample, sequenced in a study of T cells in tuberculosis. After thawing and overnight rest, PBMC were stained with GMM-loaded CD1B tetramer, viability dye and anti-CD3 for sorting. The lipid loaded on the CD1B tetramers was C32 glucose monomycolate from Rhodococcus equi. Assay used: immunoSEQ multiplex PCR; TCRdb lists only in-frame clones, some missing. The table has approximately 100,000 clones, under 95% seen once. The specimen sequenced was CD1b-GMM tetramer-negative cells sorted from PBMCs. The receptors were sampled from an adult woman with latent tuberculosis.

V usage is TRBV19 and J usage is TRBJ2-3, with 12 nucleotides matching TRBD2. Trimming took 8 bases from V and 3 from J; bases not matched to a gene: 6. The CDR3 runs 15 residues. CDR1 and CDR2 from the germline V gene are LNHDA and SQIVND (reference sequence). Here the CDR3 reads CASSSGGAWTDTQYF. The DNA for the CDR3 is TGTGCCAGTTCTAGCGGGGGGGCTTGGACAGATACGCAGTATTTT.

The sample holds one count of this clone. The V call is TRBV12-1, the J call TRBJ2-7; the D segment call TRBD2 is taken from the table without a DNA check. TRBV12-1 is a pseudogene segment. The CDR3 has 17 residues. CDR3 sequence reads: CASSQGLWRGSSYEQYV. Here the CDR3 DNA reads TGTGCCAGCAGCCAAGGACTCTGGCGGGGAAGCTCCTACGAGCAGTACGTC.

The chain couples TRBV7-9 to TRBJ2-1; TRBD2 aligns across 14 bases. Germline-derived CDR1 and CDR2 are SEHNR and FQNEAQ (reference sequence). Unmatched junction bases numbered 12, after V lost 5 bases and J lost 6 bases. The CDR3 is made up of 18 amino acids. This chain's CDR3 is CASSPPTSGGARANEQFF. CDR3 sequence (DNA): TGTGCCAGCAGCCCTCCGACTAGCGGGGGGGCCCGAGCCAATGAGCAGTTCTTC.

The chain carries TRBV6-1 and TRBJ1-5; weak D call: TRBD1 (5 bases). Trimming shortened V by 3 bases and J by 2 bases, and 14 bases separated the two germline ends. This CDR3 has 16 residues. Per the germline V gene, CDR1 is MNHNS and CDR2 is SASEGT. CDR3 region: CASSELLGGGNQPQHF. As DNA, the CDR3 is TGTGCCAGCAGTGAGTTATTGGGGGGAGGCAATCAGCCCCAGCATTTT.

The CDR3 DNA is TGTGCCAGCAGCTTTCCCGGGACTGGGAACATTCAGTACTTC. It codes for CASSFPGTGNIQYF. The gene calls are TRBV11-2 and TRBJ2-4; D is possibly TRBD2 (6 bases). Germline loops: CDR1 SGHAT, CDR2 FQNNGV. The CDR3 is 14 residues long. The V end was cut by 3 bases, the J end by 7 bases, with 13 bases between. The variable domain in full, with the rest retrieved from reference TRBV11-2 and TRBJ2-4, is EAGVAQSPRYKIIEKRQSVAFWCNPISGHATLYWYQQILGQGPKLLIQFQNNGVVDDSQLPKDRFSAERLKGVDSTLKIQPAKLEDSAVYLCASSFPGTGNIQYFGAGTRLSVL.

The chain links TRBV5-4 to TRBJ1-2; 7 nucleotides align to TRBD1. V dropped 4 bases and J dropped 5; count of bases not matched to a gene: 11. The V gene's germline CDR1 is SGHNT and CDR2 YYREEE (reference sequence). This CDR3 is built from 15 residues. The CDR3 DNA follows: TGTGCCAGCAGCCCAAGGACAGGTGGCAATTATGGCTACACCTTC. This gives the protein CASSPRTGGNYGYTF. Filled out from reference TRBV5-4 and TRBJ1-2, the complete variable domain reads ETGVTQSPTHLIKTRGQQVTLRCSSQSGHNTVSWYQQALGQGPQFIFQYYREEENGRGNFPPRFSGLQFPNYSSELNVNALELDDSALYLCASSPRTGGNYGYTFGSGTRLTVV.

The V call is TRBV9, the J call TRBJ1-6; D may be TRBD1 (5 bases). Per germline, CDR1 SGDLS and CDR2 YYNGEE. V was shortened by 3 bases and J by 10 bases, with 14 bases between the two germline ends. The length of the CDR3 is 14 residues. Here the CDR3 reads CASSATGGQSPLHF. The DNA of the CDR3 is TGTGCCAGCAGCGCCACGGGGGGTCAGTCACCCCTCCACTTT.

CDR3 in amino acids: CASRRDRGGELFF. CDR3 nucleotides: TGCGCCAGCAGGAGGGATCGGGGCGGGGAGCTGTTTTTT. This chain uses TRBV5-1 with TRBJ2-2; a weak D match, TRBD2 (5 bases). Germline values: CDR1 SGHRS, CDR2 YFSETQ. This CDR3 region has 13 residues. Deletions cut 5 bases from V and 7 bases from J, with 12 bases between.

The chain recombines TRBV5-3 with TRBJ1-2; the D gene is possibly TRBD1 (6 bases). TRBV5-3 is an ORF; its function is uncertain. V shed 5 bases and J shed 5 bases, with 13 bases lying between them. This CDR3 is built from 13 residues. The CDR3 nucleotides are TGTGCCAGAAGACACAAGGGACAATATGGCTACACCTTC. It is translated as CARRHKGQYGYTF.

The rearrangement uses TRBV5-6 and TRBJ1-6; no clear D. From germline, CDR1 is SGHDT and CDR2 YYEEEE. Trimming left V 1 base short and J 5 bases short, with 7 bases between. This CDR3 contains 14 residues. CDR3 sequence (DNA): TGTGCCAGCAGCTTGTCCGGTAATAATTCACCCCTCCACTTT. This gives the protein CASSLSGNNSPLHF. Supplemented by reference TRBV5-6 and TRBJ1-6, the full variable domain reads DAGVTQSPTHLIKTRGQQVTLRCSPKSGHDTVSWYQQALGQGPQFIFQYYEEEERQRGNFPDRFSGHQFPNYSSELNVNALLLGDSALYLCASSLSGNNSPLHFGNGTRLTVT.

DNA for the CDR3: TGCGCCAGCAGCTTGGTAGGACAGGGCGGCAATGAGCAGTTCTTC. Amino acids: CASSLVGQGGNEQFF. This chain connects TRBV5-1 to TRBJ2-1, with TRBD1 identical over 8 bases. V was clipped by 0 bases and J by 6 bases; unmatched bases: 5. CDR1 and CDR2 (germline): SGHRS, YFSETQ. This CDR3 is 15 amino acids long.

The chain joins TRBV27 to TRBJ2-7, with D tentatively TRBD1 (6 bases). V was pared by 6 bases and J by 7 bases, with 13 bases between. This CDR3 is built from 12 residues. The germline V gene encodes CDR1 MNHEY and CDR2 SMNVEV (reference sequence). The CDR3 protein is CASRTATGEQYV. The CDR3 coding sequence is TGTGCCAGCAGAACAGCAACAGGGGAGCAGTACGTC.

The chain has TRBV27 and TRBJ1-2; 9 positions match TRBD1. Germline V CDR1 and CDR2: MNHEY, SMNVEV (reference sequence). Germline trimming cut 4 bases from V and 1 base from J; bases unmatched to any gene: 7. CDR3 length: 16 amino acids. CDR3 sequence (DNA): TGTGCCAGCAGTTCCTCCGGGACAGGGCGTAACTATGGCTACACCTTC. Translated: CASSSSGTGRNYGYTF.

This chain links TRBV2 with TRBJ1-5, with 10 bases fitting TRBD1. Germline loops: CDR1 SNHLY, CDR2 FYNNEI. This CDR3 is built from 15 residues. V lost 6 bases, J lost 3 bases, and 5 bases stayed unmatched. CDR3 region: CASRGTGANNQPQHF. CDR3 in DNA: TGTGCCAGCAGGGGGACAGGGGCGAACAATCAGCCCCAGCATTTT.